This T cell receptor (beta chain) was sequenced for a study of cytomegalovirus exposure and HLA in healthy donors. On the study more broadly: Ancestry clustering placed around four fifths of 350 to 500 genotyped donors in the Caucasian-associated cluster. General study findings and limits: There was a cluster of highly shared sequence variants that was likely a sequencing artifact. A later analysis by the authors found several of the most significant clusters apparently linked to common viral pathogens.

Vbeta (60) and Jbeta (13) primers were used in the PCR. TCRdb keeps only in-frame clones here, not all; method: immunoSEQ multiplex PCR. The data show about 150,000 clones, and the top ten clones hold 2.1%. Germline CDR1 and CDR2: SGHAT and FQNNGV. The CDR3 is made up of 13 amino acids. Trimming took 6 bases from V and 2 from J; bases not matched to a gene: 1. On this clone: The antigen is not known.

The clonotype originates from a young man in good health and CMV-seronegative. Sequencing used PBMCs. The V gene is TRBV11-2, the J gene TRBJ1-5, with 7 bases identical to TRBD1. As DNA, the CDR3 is TGTGCCAGCAGGGGGACAGGCAATCAGCCCCAGCATTTT. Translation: CASRGTGNQPQHF.